These T cell receptor beta chains were read from a single sample in a study of Ad26.COV2.S vaccination and SARS-CoV-2 variants. The method was immunoSEQ multiplex PCR; TCRdb's version includes in-frame clones alone and lacks a portion of them. The repertoire holds 380,000 or so clones, with 88% as singletons. The sample was peripheral blood, taken in a trial of Ad26.COV2.S vaccine versus placebo. These receptors all come from a person between 18 and 59 years old who received the Ad26.COV2.S COVID-19 vaccine or a placebo. CDR3s include the opening cysteine and the closing phenylalanine or tryptophan. D genes are given only for firm matches. Clone size appears in some rows only: once, few, many, or a class for an expanded clone.

TRBV5-4	TRBJ2-3	TRBD2	once	CASSLRLAGYTDTQYF	TGTGCCAGCAGCTTACGACTAGCGGGGTACACAGATACGCAGTATTTT
TRBV18	TRBJ1-5	TRBD1	NA	CASSPRGDSLNQPQHF	TGTGCCAGCTCACCACGGGGGGACAGCCTAAATCAGCCCCAGCATTTT
TRBV7-2	TRBJ2-7	TRBD1	NA	CASTPGTGAEQYF	TGTGCCAGCACTCCCGGGACAGGCGCCGAGCAGTACTTC
TRBV25-1	TRBJ1-6	TRBD1	NA	CASSEAPGGNSPLHF	TGTGCCAGCAGTGAAGCCCCAGGGGGGAATTCACCCCTCCACTTT
TRBV7-2	TRBJ1-2	NA	once	CASSPGTSLGGYTF	TGTGCCAGCAGCCCAGGGACGTCCCTTGGGGGCTACACCTTC
TRBV28	TRBJ1-1	NA	NA	CASSLWGGTEAFF	TGTGCCAGCAGTTTGTGGGGAGGCACTGAAGCTTTCTTT
TRBV30	TRBJ1-1	NA	NA	CAWSFSIGANTEAFF	TGTGCCTGGAGTTTTAGTATCGGCGCGAACACTGAAGCTTTCTTT
TRBV5-4	TRBJ2-5	NA	NA	CASSPSGQRFQETQYF	TGTGCCAGCAGCCCTTCCGGACAGCGATTCCAAGAGACCCAGTACTTC
TRBV27	TRBJ1-2	NA	NA	CASSTAGEHGYTF	TGTGCCAGCAGCACCGCAGGGGAGCATGGCTACACCTTC
TRBV24-1	TRBJ2-1	NA	once	CATSDSRFYNEQFF	TGTGCCACCAGTGATTCTAGGTTTTACAATGAGCAGTTCTTC
TRBV2	TRBJ1-3	NA	NA	CASSGTPDGNTIYF	TGTGCCAGCAGTGGGACTCCCGATGGAAACACCATATATTTT
TRBV7-3	TRBJ2-1	NA	NA	CASSLTSASSYNEQFF	TGTGCCAGCAGCTTAACGAGTGCGTCGTCCTACAATGAGCAGTTCTTC
TRBV3-1/TRBV3-2	TRBJ1-1	NA	NA	CASSQDISVSEAFF	TGTGCCAGCAGCCAAGATATTTCGGTGTCGGAGGCTTTCTTT
TRBV30	TRBJ1-5	TRBD1	NA	CAFRGQGDLQPQHF	TGTGCTTTTCGGGGGCAGGGGGACCTTCAGCCCCAGCATTTT
TRBV5-1	TRBJ2-2	TRBD2	NA	CASSPGGAEAAGELFF	TGCGCCAGCAGCCCCGGGGGGGCCGAGGCGGCCGGGGAGCTGTTTTTT
TRBV29-1	TRBJ2-7	NA	NA	CSVHQGGSYEQYF	TGCAGCGTTCACCAAGGGGGATCCTACGAGCAGTACTTC
TRBV6-6	TRBJ2-6	NA	NA	CASSRPAISGANVLTF	TGTGCCAGCAGTCGACCTGCAATCTCTGGGGCCAACGTCCTGACTTTC
TRBV7-2	TRBJ2-5	NA	NA	CASSPGRRETQYF	TGTGCCAGCAGCCCCGGGCGGAGAGAGACCCAGTACTTC
TRBV6-5	TRBJ2-5	NA	NA	CASSTQGKETQYF	TGTGCCAGCAGTACACAGGGAAAAGAGACCCAGTACTTC
TRBV7-9	TRBJ1-6	TRBD1	few	CASSFGQGNSPLHF	TGTGCCAGCAGCTTCGGACAGGGGAATTCACCCCTCCACTTT
TRBV5-1	TRBJ2-5	TRBD1	NA	CASSLEQGSGETQYF	TGCGCCAGCAGCTTGGAACAGGGGAGCGGAGAGACCCAGTACTTC
TRBV19	TRBJ2-7	NA	NA	CASSPKNKREQYF	TGTGCCAGTAGTCCCAAAAATAAACGGGAGCAGTACTTC
TRBV29-1	TRBJ2-3	NA	NA	CSVGLSGDTQYF	TGCAGCGTTGGGCTGTCCGGGGATACGCAGTATTTT
TRBV2	TRBJ1-5	TRBD1	once	CASVGQGASVSNQPQHF	TGTGCCAGCGTTGGACAGGGGGCCAGTGTTAGCAATCAGCCCCAGCATTTT
TRBV7-8	TRBJ1-2	NA	NA	CASSIRDYGYSF	TGTGCCAGCAGCATCCGAGACTATGGCTACTCCTTC
TRBV5-4	TRBJ1-1	NA	many	CASSLYRNTEAFF	TGTGCCAGCAGCTTATACAGGAACACTGAAGCTTTCTTT
TRBV9	TRBJ1-1	TRBD1	NA	CASSVGDRGRRTEAFF	TGTGCCAGCAGCGTAGGGGACAGGGGCAGAAGAACTGAAGCTTTCTTT
TRBV12-3/TRBV12-4	TRBJ2-3	NA	NA	CASSLADTQYF	TGTGCCAGCAGTTTGGCAGATACGCAGTATTTT
TRBV6-9	TRBJ2-7	NA	NA	CASSYPRICDGDYEQYF	TGTGCCAGCAGTTACCCGCGAATTTGTGACGGGGACTACGAGCAGTACTTC
TRBV19	TRBJ1-3	NA	once	CASSMRGGGNTIYF	TGTGCCAGTAGTATGAGGGGCGGCGGAAACACCATATATTTT
TRBV7-8	TRBJ2-5	NA	NA	CASSRRQETQYF	TGTGCCAGCAGCCGACGACAAGAGACCCAGTACTTC
TRBV7-9	TRBJ1-1	NA	NA	CASSVSGNTEAFF	TGTGCCAGCAGCGTATCAGGAAACACTGAAGCTTTCTTT
TRBV11-2	TRBJ2-5	NA	once	CASTSGTPKETQYF	TGTGCCAGCACCTCAGGGACCCCAAAAGAGACCCAGTACTTC
TRBV9	TRBJ1-1	NA	NA	CASSGEGLGEAFF	TGTGCCAGCAGCGGGGAGGGGCTAGGCGAAGCTTTCTTT
TRBV6-5	TRBJ1-5	NA	NA	CASSTQGGQPQHF	TGTGCCAGCAGTACCCAAGGGGGTCAGCCCCAGCATTTT
TRBV5-8	TRBJ1-1	TRBD1	once	CASREGQGSLNTEAFF	TGTGCCAGCAGGGAAGGACAGGGTAGTTTGAACACTGAAGCTTTCTTT
TRBV5-6	TRBJ2-5	TRBD1	NA	CASSSYLTGTNLGETQYF	TGTGCCAGCAGCTCGTACCTGACAGGGACCAACTTGGGAGAGACCCAGTACTTC
TRBV13	TRBJ1-3	NA	once	CASSLNRVAGNTIYF	TGTGCCAGCAGCCTCAACAGGGTCGCTGGAAACACCATATATTTT
TRBV11-2	TRBJ1-1	TRBD1	NA	CASSLTGGDTEAFF	TGTGCCAGCAGCTTGACAGGGGGAGACACTGAAGCTTTCTTT
TRBV5-4	TRBJ1-1	NA	NA	CASSIDQTEAFF	TGTGCCAGCAGCATCGACCAGACTGAAGCTTTCTTT
TRBV15	TRBJ2-4	NA	NA	CATSRDTMEAPEIAKNIQYF	TGTGCCACCAGCAGAGACACTATGGAGGCACCTGAAATAGCCAAAAACATTCAGTACTTC
TRBV29-1	TRBJ2-7	NA	NA	CSVEELGSEQYF	TGCAGCGTTGAAGAACTGGGCTCCGAGCAGTACTTC
TRBV12-3/TRBV12-4	TRBJ1-1	NA	few	CATSKGSGTEAFF	TGTGCCACCTCGAAGGGGTCAGGGACTGAAGCTTTCTTT
TRBV7-9	TRBJ1-4	NA	NA	CASTSTEWGKDLNEKLFF	TGTGCCAGCACCTCGACGGAGTGGGGAAAGGATCTTAATGAAAAACTGTTTTTT
TRBV5-1	TRBJ2-3	NA	NA	CASSMTAGGNTQYF	TGCGCCAGCAGCATGACGGCTGGGGGAAATACGCAGTATTTT
TRBV7-9	TRBJ2-1	NA	NA	CASSLASGNEQFF	TGTGCCAGCAGCTTAGCGTCCGGCAATGAGCAGTTCTTC
TRBV5-1	TRBJ1-5	TRBD1	NA	CASSSGTDQPQHF	TGCGCCAGCAGCTCCGGGACAGATCAGCCCCAGCATTTT
TRBV19	TRBJ2-7	TRBD1	NA	CASSWGQAGSYEQYF	TGTGCCAGTAGTTGGGGACAGGCGGGCTCCTACGAGCAGTACTTC
TRBV7-3	TRBJ1-6	NA	NA	CASSLGARDSPLHF	TGTGCCAGCAGCCTAGGGGCTCGGGATTCACCCCTCCACTTT
TRBV3-1/TRBV3-2	TRBJ2-4	NA	NA	CASSQIRAKNIQYF	TGTGCCAGCAGCCAGATACGAGCCAAAAACATTCAGTACTTC
TRBV9	TRBJ2-7	NA	NA	CASSVSQSSYEQYF	TGTGCCAGCAGCGTATCTCAGAGCTCCTACGAGCAGTACTTC
TRBV13	TRBJ2-7	NA	NA	CASSPGRGTYEQYF	TGTGCCAGCAGCCCGGGACGGGGGACCTACGAGCAGTACTTC
TRBV6-6	TRBJ1-1	NA	NA	CASSPLGTPKGNTEAFF	TGTGCCAGCAGTCCCCTCGGGACACCTAAAGGGAACACTGAAGCTTTCTTT
TRBV7-2	TRBJ2-3	NA	NA	CASSSPFGQYTTDTQYF	TGTGCCAGCAGCTCACCCTTCGGACAGTATACCACAGATACGCAGTATTTT
TRBV30	TRBJ2-2	NA	once	CAWTMTAVANTGELFF	TGTGCCTGGACCATGACAGCTGTCGCGAACACCGGGGAGCTGTTTTTT
TRBV7-2	TRBJ2-2	NA	NA	CASSLTSTSPTGELFF	TGTGCCAGCAGCTTGACGTCGACAAGCCCCACCGGGGAGCTGTTTTTT